The following is a TCR beta chain sequence with its context. Its antigen is currently unknown. The data stem from a study of CD8+ T cells in alopecia areata. Study-wide context: Treatment with tofacitinib (6 to 18 months) was followed by 6 months off drug.

General study points: Lesional scalp, notably in alopecia totalis/universalis, had clonality above that of normal scalp.

The junction had 4 bases not matched to a gene; V was cut back by 2 bases and J by 5 bases. Germline CDR1 and CDR2: LNHNV and YYDKDF (reference sequence). This CDR3 contains 15 residues. Following RNA extraction, reverse transcription yielded cDNA that acted as the sequencing template. Assay: immunoSEQ multiplex PCR; the TCRdb copy retains only in-frame clones and omits some. This sample carries some 170,000 clones, over 50% of them seen once, and the ten largest clones take over 12%. The chain couples TRBV15 to TRBJ2-4; 9 bases match TRBD1. This clonotype was sampled from a human donor with alopecia areata. The specimen was CD4+ T cells sorted from blood, collected at week 0. The CDR3, as DNA: TGTGCCACCAGCAGATCGGGACAGGGAGAAAACATTCAGTACTTC. This translates into CATSRSGQGENIQYF.